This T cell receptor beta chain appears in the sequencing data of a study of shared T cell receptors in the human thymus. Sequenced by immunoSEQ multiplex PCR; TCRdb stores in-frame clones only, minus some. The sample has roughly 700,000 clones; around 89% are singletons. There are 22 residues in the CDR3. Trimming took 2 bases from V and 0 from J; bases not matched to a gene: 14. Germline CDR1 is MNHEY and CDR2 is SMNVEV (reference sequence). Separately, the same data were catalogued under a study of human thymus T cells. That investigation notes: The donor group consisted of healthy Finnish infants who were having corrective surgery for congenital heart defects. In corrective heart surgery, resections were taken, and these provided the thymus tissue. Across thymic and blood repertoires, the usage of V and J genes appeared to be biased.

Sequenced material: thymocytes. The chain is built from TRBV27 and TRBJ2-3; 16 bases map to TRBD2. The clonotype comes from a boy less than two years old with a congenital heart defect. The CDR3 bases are TGTGCCAGCAGTTTAGCGAAGCCGACGGGACTAGCGGGAGGGCCAAGCACAGATACGCAGTATTTT. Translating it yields CASSLAKPTGLAGGPSTDTQYF.